One T cell receptor beta chain is described in this entry. Its antigen target is currently unknown. The sample holds no much larger clone one base away, and base qualities are not on file. The CDR3 regions of human TCRbeta chains were analyzed by immunosequencing. The paper's processing steps were these. TCRs in the repertoires were matched against a reference library of SARS-CoV-2-specific TCRs that had been generated with the MIRA antigen-specificity platform. Breadth was defined as the fraction of unique TCRs that were SARS-CoV-2-associated, and depth was defined as the fraction of total T cells that were SARS-CoV-2-associated. Using the MIRA data, every spike-specific TCR was mapped to the spike region that the TCR reacted to and assigned to either a CD4 or a CD8 class. Log10-transformed breadth and depth values were compared by one-way ANOVA with Sidak's multiple comparisons tests. The immuneACCESS repertoire file appears here via TCRdb, limited to in-frame rearrangements. These files lack a portion of the clones; in checked studies, under half of the deficit traces to unresolved V genes, and the cause of the others is not known. The D gene and trimming were derived from the DNA, and the V and J assignments and clone size from that table. The sample table holds more than 100,000 clones, of which around 89% were seen once. The top ten hold less than 6% of the sample.

Taken with the paper, the label for time point translates to: baseline before first vaccination. Vaccinee samples came from UK trials COV001 and COV002, including a single-blind randomized controlled phase 2/3 trial of AZD1222 (ChAdOx1 nCoV-19) in healthy adults. For TCRbeta chain sequencing, PBMC samples were collected from trial participants at day 0 and at day 28 after the second dose. The data stem from a study of T cell responses to AZD1222 COVID-19 vaccine (dated by TCRdb to the early 2020s). Some background on the complete study: AZD1222 recipients with second doses at about 4 weeks or about 12 weeks were pooled, because spike-specific TCR depth and breadth did not differ between schedules. Trial participants were enrolled by age into subgroups of 18-55, 56-69 and 70-plus years, and around 150, 28 and 57 TCR-sequenced participants, respectively, were included in these subgroups. A total of just over 230 trial participants underwent TCR sequencing, of whom about 200 had received two doses of AZD1222 and approximately 25 had received two doses of the MenACWY control vaccine. General findings and caveats noted by the study authors: In the small 56-69-year group, the increase in depth fell short of significance, most likely because of low power. Nearly half of unique spike-specific TCRs reportedly recognized epitopes outside regions mutated in the B.1.351 and B.1.1.7 variants. Participants were mostly white British, with more females than males. The authors suggested clonal diversity may have been underestimated. Conclusions about previously exposed vaccinees are limited, since just 6 or 7 AZD1222 recipients were seropositive for SARS-CoV-2 at baseline. Because no day 14 peak-response samples were available, the repertoires could be characterized only after the peak T cell response. Vaccine-associated CD4 TCRs spanned the whole spike protein, with dominant responses in regions 160-218 and 743-854. Spike-specific TCR breadth and depth rose significantly after two AZD1222 doses compared with day 0 and with MenACWY recipients.

This receptor was taken from an adult in good health. Sequencing used peripheral blood, obtained on day 0 of AZD1222 vaccination.

DNA sequence: TGTGCCAGCTCACCACCGGTCGGAAACACCATATATTTT. It is translated as CASSPPVGNTIYF. The sequence joins TRBV18 to TRBJ1-3, with the D gene not clear enough to name. CDR1 KGHSH and CDR2 LQKENI were looked up in the germline V gene. The CDR3 runs 13 amino acids, cysteine and phenylalanine included. Only the CDR3 part of the read is kept: 39 bases, read in frame from the first base. The trim is 0 bases for V and 4 bases for J, with a gap of 4 bases between the germline ends.